One sample yielded the 9 T cell receptor beta chains listed below, sequenced in a study of blood T cell repertoires in COVID-19. Clones were read by immunoSEQ multiplex PCR, and TCRdb kept only the in-frame ones, dropping some. This sample has tens of thousands of clones; approximately 90% occur once, and the top ten carry about 5%. Sequencing was performed on peripheral blood. These TCRs come from a man aged 35 to 55 with active COVID-19.

The chain couples TRBV5-4 to TRBJ2-2; 9 bases match TRBD2. The CDR3 length is 15 residues. Germline V CDR1 and CDR2: SGHNT, YYREEE (reference sequence). With V trimmed by 4 bases and J by 7 bases, 8 bases remained unmatched. The CDR3 region is CASSRVAGEGGELFF. Written as DNA, the CDR3 is TGTGCCAGCAGCCGCGTAGCGGGAGAGGGCGGGGAGCTGTTTTTT.

The V and J genes are TRBV6-6 and TRBJ1-6; D may be TRBD1 (5 bases). CDR3 length: 14 amino acids. V gave up 4 bases and J gave up 7 bases, with 11 bases separating them. Per germline, CDR1 MNHNY and CDR2 SVGAGI (reference sequence). The CDR3, as DNA: TGTGCCAGCAGTTTCCCAGGGTCGAATTCACCCCTCCACTTT. This translates into CASSFPGSNSPLHF.

This chain connects TRBV3-1 (or the pseudogene TRBV3-2) to TRBJ1-2, with D perhaps matching TRBD1 (5 bases). Trimming took off 1 base at V and 0 bases at J, with 12 bases between the two ends. The CDR3 is 16 amino acids. The germline V gene encodes CDR1 LGHDT and CDR2 YNNKEL (reference sequence). CDR3 in DNA: TGTGCCAGCAGCCAAGGGGGGACTGAAGCTAACTATGGCTACACCTTC. This sequence encodes CASSQGGTEANYGYTF.

The chain uses TRBV21-1 and TRBJ2-7; the table gives TRBD1 as D, unverified against the DNA. TRBV21-1 is listed as a pseudogene. CDR3 length: 12 amino acids. The CDR3: CASSATSYEQYF. The DNA for the CDR3 is TGTGCCAGCAGCGCGACATCTTACGAGCAGTACTTC.

The chain has TRBV28 and TRBJ2-7; TRBD2 might be the D (7 bases). The CDR3 runs 13 residues. CDR1 is MDHEN and CDR2 is SYDVKM in the germline V gene. The V end was cut by 11 bases, the J end by 4 bases, with 18 bases between. The CDR3 is CAGRGAASYEQYF. CDR3 coding DNA: TGTGCCGGGAGGGGGGCGGCATCATACGAGCAGTACTTC. Drawing the rest from reference TRBV28 and TRBJ2-7, the complete variable domain is DVKVTQSSRYLVKRTGEKVFLECVQDMDHENMFWYRQDPGLGLRLIYFSYDVKMKEKGDIPEGYSVSREKKERFSLILESASTNQTSMYLCAGRGAASYEQYFGPGTRLTVT.

The chain joins TRBV6-5 to TRBJ2-7; 7 nucleotides agree with TRBD1. Germline V gene data show CDR1 as MNHEY and CDR2 as SVGAGI. The CDR3 contains 13 residues. J was trimmed by 3 bases and V by 6 bases; bases with no gene match: 5. CDR3 in DNA: TGTGCCAGCAGCCCGGGACAGTTCTACGAGCAGTACTTC. It is translated as CASSPGQFYEQYF.

The CDR3, as DNA: TGCGCCAGCAGCCCGAGGGGACAGACAAGCTCCTACGAGCAGTACTTC. It codes for CASSPRGQTSSYEQYF. J is TRBJ2-7 and V is TRBV4-1, with TRBD1 identical over 7 bases. CDR3 size: 16 residues. Germline trimming cut 4 bases from V and 0 bases from J; bases unmatched to any gene: 9. The germline gives CDR1 MGHRA, CDR2 YSYEKL.

This CDR3 is CARGGDSWTQYF. For the CDR3, the DNA is TGTGCCAGGGGGGGGGACTCGTGGACCCAGTACTTC. This rearrangement joins TRBV21-1 to TRBJ2-5; TRBD2 is the table's D call, not checked against the DNA. TRBV21-1 is assigned pseudogene status. The CDR3 totals 12 residues.

V and J are TRBV6-5 and TRBJ2-4, with TRBD2 as a possible D gene (5 bases). Germline CDR1 is MNHEY and CDR2 is SVGAGI. V lost 6 bases and J 4 bases, leaving 10 bases between the germline ends. The CDR3 runs 13 residues. The DNA for the CDR3 is TGTGCCAGCAGCGAGGGAGAGAAAAACATTCAGTACTTC. This translates into CASSEGEKNIQYF.